Listed here are 16 T cell receptor beta chains from one sample, sequenced in a study of T-cell reconstitution after alpha-beta-depleted transplantation in children. Unique molecular identifiers were built into the TCRbeta library. TCRdb reanalysed the PCR reads using MiXCR and keeps one entry per CDR3 protein. The table records tens of thousands of distinct CDR3 sequences, around a sixth of them present only once. This specimen consisted of PBMCs, mostly from graft donor cells, obtained 360 days after TCRalphabeta/CD19-depleted stem cell transplant. Receptor source: a male patient aged 2-9 years who had a stem cell transplant for acute lymphoblastic leukemia, so the T cells may come from the graft donor.

The table lists this clonotype with a few counts. The gene calls are TRBV4-1 and TRBJ2-2, with 7 positions matching TRBD2. Per the germline V gene, CDR1 is MGHRA and CDR2 is YSYEKL. The length of the CDR3 is 16 residues. The J segment lost 1 base and the V segment lost 0 bases, leaving 2 bases of the junction unmatched. CDR3 region: CASSQEIAGNTGELFF. The CDR3 nucleotides read TGCGCCAGCAGCCAAGAGATAGCGGGGAACACCGGGGAGCTGTTTTTT.

This clonotype was seen more than once but under ten times. V gene TRBV5-1 combines with J gene TRBJ2-7; TRBD2 agrees at 7 bases. This CDR3 is 15 amino acids long. Germline V gene lookup returns CDR1 SGHRS and CDR2 YFSETQ. With V trimmed by 0 bases and J by 1 base, 4 bases remained unmatched. CDR3 nucleotides: TGCGCCAGCAGCTTGGGACTAGCTGTTTCCTACGAGCAGTACTTC. Its translation: CASSLGLAVSYEQYF.

This clonotype appeared a single time. The CDR3 loop is CASSPLRTTLNYGYTF. CDR3 sequence (DNA): TGTGCCAGCAGCCCTCTTCGGACTACTCTTAACTATGGCTACACCTTC. This chain uses TRBV12-3 or TRBV12-4 with TRBJ1-2; D gene uncertain. V lost 6 bases and J 1 base, leaving 18 bases between the germline ends. This CDR3 is built from 16 residues.

This clonotype appeared a few times. The rearrangement uses TRBV24-1 and TRBJ2-1; TRBD2 aligns across 12 bases. The CDR3 is 13 residues long. The ends lost 0 bases at V and 14 bases at J; junction bases unmatched: 1. Germline CDR1 is KGHDR and CDR2 is SFDVKD. The CDR3: CATSDLRLAGEFF. The CDR3 DNA reads as TGTGCCACCAGTGATTTGAGACTAGCGGGAGAGTTCTTC.

This chain links TRBV9 with TRBJ2-1; 7 nucleotides agree with TRBD2. Germline V gene data show CDR1 as SGDLS and CDR2 as YYNGEE. J was trimmed by 3 bases and V by 0 bases; bases with no gene match: 6. The CDR3 has 16 amino acids. The CDR3 DNA follows: TGTGCCAGCAGCGTAGATCCTAGCGGAGTCTACAATGAGCAGTTCTTC. Its translation: CASSVDPSGVYNEQFF.

This clonotype was recorded a few times. The chain uses TRBV11-2 and TRBJ2-7; a possible D gene is TRBD1 (7 bases). V gave up 1 base and J gave up 6 bases, with 16 bases separating them. This CDR3 spans 15 amino acids. The V gene's germline CDR1 is SGHAT and CDR2 FQNNGV. For the CDR3, the DNA is TGTGCCAGCAGCTTAGTGGACAGGACTACGCGCGAGCAGTACTTC. It codes for CASSLVDRTTREQYF.

This clonotype was observed a few times. This chain uses TRBV7-9 with TRBJ2-7; a weak D match, TRBD2 (6 bases). CDR3 length: 15 amino acids. Germline lookup yields CDR1 SEHNR and CDR2 FQNEAQ (reference sequence). V was trimmed by 1 base and J by 3 bases, leaving 13 bases between them. The DNA of the CDR3 is TGTGCCAGCAGCTTAGTGGTGGGAGGACACTACGAGCAGTACTTC. This encodes CASSLVVGGHYEQYF.

V usage is TRBV6-5 and J usage is TRBJ2-7, with TRBD2 matching over 14 bases. Looked up from germline, CDR1 is MNHEY and CDR2 is SVGAGI. The CDR3 is made up of 17 amino acids. The J segment lost 5 bases and the V segment lost 0 bases, leaving 6 bases of the junction unmatched. DNA for the CDR3: TGTGCCAGCAGTTACTCGGGGACTAGCGGGAGACGGCACGAGCAGTACTTC. This sequence encodes CASSYSGTSGRRHEQYF.

This clonotype has a single count. This sequence joins TRBV25-1 and TRBJ2-1; the match to TRBD2 covers 12 bases. This CDR3 contains 14 residues. Looked up from germline, CDR1 is MGHDK and CDR2 is SYGVNS. V lost 7 bases to trimming and J lost 5 bases; unmatched junction nucleotides: 3. CDR3 loop: CASTSGRVNNEQFF. Here the CDR3 DNA reads TGTGCCAGCACTAGCGGGAGGGTTAACAATGAGCAGTTCTTC.

This clonotype has only a few counts. The chain links TRBV5-4 to TRBJ2-7; 7 positions match TRBD2. The germline gives CDR1 SGHNT, CDR2 YYREEE (reference sequence). The CDR3 sequence is 15 residues long. The J segment lost 7 bases and the V segment lost 0 bases, leaving 10 bases of the junction unmatched. The CDR3 loop is CASSLGGGGSGEQYF. For the CDR3, the DNA is TGTGCCAGCAGCTTGGGGGGCGGCGGGAGCGGTGAGCAGTACTTC.

This clonotype appeared many times. The CDR3: CASSEMTGHGYTF. CDR3 nucleotides: TGTGCCAGCAGTGAAATGACAGGGCACGGCTACACCTTC. The J gene is TRBJ1-2, the V gene TRBV25-1, with 7 bases that match TRBD1. J lost 8 bases, V lost 2 bases, and 5 bases had no gene match. The CDR3 covers 13 residues. Germline V CDR1 and CDR2: MGHDK, SYGVNS.

This chain uses TRBV13 with TRBJ2-7; D may match TRBD1 or TRBD2 (6 bases each). The CDR3 consists of 17 residues. Trimming cost V 4 bases and J 3 bases, with 22 bases left between them. CDR1 and CDR2 (germline): PRHDT, FYEKMQ (reference sequence). CDR3 protein: CASSSPRGRDENYEQYF. The CDR3 nucleotides are TGTGCCAGCAGCTCCCCCCGGGGGCGGGACGAAAACTACGAGCAGTACTTC.

CDR3 sequence (DNA): TGTGCCAGCAGAGCAACAGGGCCCTCCTTGGAGCAGTACTTC. It specifies CASRATGPSLEQYF. The chain recombines TRBV2 with TRBJ2-7, with D maybe TRBD1 (6 bases). Germline V CDR1 and CDR2: SNHLY, FYNNEI. This CDR3 has 14 amino acids. Deletions cut 6 bases from V and 7 bases from J, with 19 bases between.

The gene calls are TRBV5-1 and TRBJ2-7; possibly TRBD1 for D (6 bases). This CDR3 spans 14 amino acids. With 4 bases removed from V and 2 bases from J, the gap between germline ends came to 13 bases. The germline V gene encodes CDR1 SGHRS and CDR2 YFSETQ. In DNA form, the CDR3 reads TGCGCCAGCAGCCTAAGACAGGCCACCTACGAGCAGTACTTC. Residues: CASSLRQATYEQYF.

This clonotype has only a few counts. This sequence joins TRBV5-1 and TRBJ1-6; 7 bases are a match to TRBD1. The germline V gene encodes CDR1 SGHRS and CDR2 YFSETQ. After removal of 3 bases from V and 9 bases from J, the junction contained 12 bases not matched to a gene. The CDR3 runs 16 residues. CDR3: CASSSLPGQRTSPLHF. Here the CDR3 DNA reads TGCGCCAGCAGCTCGTTGCCGGGACAGCGAACTTCACCCCTCCACTTT.

This chain uses TRBV7-9 with TRBJ2-1; 10 bases agree with TRBD2. The CDR3 is made up of 17 amino acids. V lost 2 bases, J lost 4 bases, and 8 bases stayed unmatched. From germline, CDR1 is SEHNR and CDR2 FQNEAQ (reference sequence). The CDR3, as DNA: TGTGCCAGCAGCTTAAATAGCGGGAGGCGTAAATACAATGAGCAGTTCTTC. This gives the protein CASSLNSGRRKYNEQFF.